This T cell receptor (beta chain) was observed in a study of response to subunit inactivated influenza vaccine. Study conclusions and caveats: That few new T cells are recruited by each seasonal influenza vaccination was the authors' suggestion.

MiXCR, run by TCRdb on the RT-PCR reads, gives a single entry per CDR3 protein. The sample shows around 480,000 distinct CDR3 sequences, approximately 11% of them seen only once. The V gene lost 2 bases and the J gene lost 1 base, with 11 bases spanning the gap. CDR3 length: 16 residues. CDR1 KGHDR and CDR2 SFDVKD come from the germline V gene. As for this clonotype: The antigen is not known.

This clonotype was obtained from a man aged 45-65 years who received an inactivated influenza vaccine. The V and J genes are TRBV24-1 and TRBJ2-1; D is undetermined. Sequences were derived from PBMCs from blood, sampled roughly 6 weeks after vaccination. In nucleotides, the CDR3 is TGTGCCACCAGTGATTATCGGGTAGGGTCCTACAATGAGCAGTTCTTC. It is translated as CATSDYRVGSYNEQFF.